This paragraph covers one T cell receptor (beta chain) sequence. Antigen specificity is unknown. The data stem from a study of response to subunit inactivated influenza vaccine. MiXCR, applied by TCRdb to the RT-PCR reads, yields one record per CDR3 protein. The data contain roughly 700,000 distinct CDR3 sequences, about 15% of them seen just once; the ten biggest clones take up 6.5% to 8.5%. Study results and limitations: Authors suggested seasonal influenza vaccinations each recruit few new T cells.

From germline, CDR1 is LGHDT and CDR2 YNNKEL (reference sequence). With V trimmed by 3 bases and J by 2 bases, 5 bases remained unmatched. There are 17 residues in the CDR3. The rearrangement joins TRBV3-1 to TRBJ2-1; 12 nucleotides match TRBD2. The TCR sequence derives from a man aged 50 to 59 who received an inactivated influenza vaccine. The sequences come from PBMCs from blood, collected 14 to 15 days before vaccination. The CDR3 sequence: CASSQRTSGIAYNEQFF. CDR3 nucleotide sequence: TGTGCCAGCAGCCAGCGGACTAGCGGGATCGCCTACAATGAGCAGTTCTTC.